This TCR beta chain was retrieved from a study of T-cell reconstitution after alpha-beta-depleted transplantation in children. This CDR3 has 13 amino acids. The J segment lost 6 bases and the V segment lost 3 bases, leaving 5 bases of the junction unmatched. CDR1 and CDR2 from the germline V gene are DFQATT and SNEGSKA (reference sequence). Construction of the TCRbeta library involved unique molecular identifiers. TCRdb re-called the PCR reads with MiXCR, one entry per CDR3 protein. The table has about 590,000 distinct CDR3 sequences, around 13% seen once; the top ten hold about 2.2%. Study results and limitations: Fresh T-cell production supplied most of the T-cell counts and diversity seen one year after transplant. Two months or so post-transplant, alpha-beta T cells reportedly derived from several hundred expanded graft clones. Some patients' high day-60 TCRbeta diversity was attributed to recipient cells surviving conditioning.

Comment on this clonotype: Its target is unknown.

The material sequenced was PBMCs, mostly from graft donor cells, taken 360 days after TCRalphabeta/CD19-depleted stem cell transplant. The TCR originated in a male patient younger than 18 who had a stem cell transplant for acute myeloid leukemia, so the T cells may come from the graft donor. The V call is TRBV20-1, the J call TRBJ2-3; TRBD2 matches 8 bases. DNA of the CDR3: TGCAGTGCTAGTGACGGGAGGGCGGATACGCAGTATTTT. It translates to CSASDGRADTQYF.